The rows below give T cell receptor beta chains drawn from one sample of a study of vaccination and CD4 T cells after COVID-19. TCRdb reprocessed the PCR reads via MiXCR and lists one record per CDR3 protein. The sample has approximately 6,600 distinct CDR3 sequences, around 50% seen once. For these receptors, no antigen is known. What was sequenced was CD4+ T cells from blood, cultured in vitro. The receptors here all came from a human donor in good health. CDR3s include the opening cysteine and the closing phenylalanine or tryptophan. The order of the fields is CDR3 DNA, CDR3 protein, J gene, V gene, clone size, D gene. The D gene is left open where the match is weak. The size of a clone is reported for some rows only, either as once, few or many, or as a class for expanded clones.

CDR3 DNA: TGTGCCATCGGATCGACATACGACACCGGGGAGCTGTTTTTT
CDR3 protein: CAIGSTYDTGELFF
J gene: TRBJ2-2
V gene: TRBV10-3
clone size: .
D gene: .

CDR3 DNA: TGTGCCAGCAGCTTAGATGGTCGGGAGGGACAAACTGAAGCTTTCTTT
CDR3 protein: CASSLDGREGQTEAFF
J gene: TRBJ1-1
V gene: TRBV11-3
clone size: .
D gene: .

CDR3 DNA: TGTGCCTGGAAAAAGCGGAGGAGCTCCTACGAGCAGTACTTC
CDR3 protein: CAWKKRRSSYEQYF
J gene: TRBJ2-7
V gene: TRBV30
clone size: .
D gene: .

CDR3 DNA: TGCAGTGCTAGAGATATCCTAGCGGGGACCTCCTACGAGCAGTACTTC
CDR3 protein: CSARDILAGTSYEQYF
J gene: TRBJ2-7
V gene: TRBV20-1
clone size: .
D gene: TRBD2

CDR3 DNA: TGTGCCAGCAGCTTAGGTGGGGGGGGGTTTACAGATACGCAGTATTTT
CDR3 protein: CASSLGGGGFTDTQYF
J gene: TRBJ2-3
V gene: TRBV7-6
clone size: .
D gene: TRBD2

CDR3 DNA: TGTGCCTGGAATTTCGCGGGAGGGCCAGGCGAGCAGTACTTC
CDR3 protein: CAWNFAGGPGEQYF
J gene: TRBJ2-7
V gene: TRBV30
clone size: few
D gene: TRBD2

CDR3 DNA: TGCAGTGCACCGGTCCCAGGGAGGACTGAAGCTTTCTTT
CDR3 protein: CSAPVPGRTEAFF
J gene: TRBJ1-1
V gene: TRBV20-1
clone size: .
D gene: .

CDR3 DNA: TGCAGTGCGACACCCGGGACTAGCGGGCAAAGCTCCTACAATGAGCAGTTCTTC
CDR3 protein: CSATPGTSGQSSYNEQFF
J gene: TRBJ2-1
V gene: TRBV20-1
clone size: .
D gene: TRBD2

CDR3 DNA: TGTGCCACCACGGACAGATTCAATGAGCAGTTCTTC
CDR3 protein: CATTDRFNEQFF
J gene: TRBJ2-1
V gene: TRBV19
clone size: .
D gene: .

CDR3 DNA: TGCAGTGCTGCCCCCGGGACAGGGAACCAAGAGACCCAGTACTTC
CDR3 protein: CSAAPGTGNQETQYF
J gene: TRBJ2-5
V gene: TRBV20-1
clone size: .
D gene: TRBD1